The clone carrying this TCR beta chain has just one count. Original methodology: Scientists estimated how many nucleated cells there were by amplifying reference gene primers. TCRdb's table, derived via immunoSEQ multiplex PCR, lists solely in-frame clones and lacks some. V, J and clone size reflect that table, while D and trimming were determined from the DNA. The sample has over 150,000 clones, 80% to 90% seen once; the top ten hold around 1.1%. The record originates from a study of blood T cell repertoires in COVID-19. Study-wide context: Samples taken during acute and convalescent COVID-19 were collected in the United States, Italy and Spain. In each case, the material was cDNA or gDNA derived from T cells, B-cell-depleted T cells, or PBMCs.

Germline CDR1 and CDR2: MDHEN and SYDVKM. This CDR3 has 13 residues. Trimming took 6 bases from V and 4 from J; bases not matched to a gene: 4. Material: peripheral blood. The receptor's source is a man under 40 with acute or convalescent COVID-19. This chain joins TRBV28 and TRBJ1-1; 8 positions match TRBD1. CDR3 residues: CASRQGAGTEAFF. The CDR3 nucleotides are TGTGCCAGCAGGCAGGGGGCTGGCACTGAAGCTTTCTTT.